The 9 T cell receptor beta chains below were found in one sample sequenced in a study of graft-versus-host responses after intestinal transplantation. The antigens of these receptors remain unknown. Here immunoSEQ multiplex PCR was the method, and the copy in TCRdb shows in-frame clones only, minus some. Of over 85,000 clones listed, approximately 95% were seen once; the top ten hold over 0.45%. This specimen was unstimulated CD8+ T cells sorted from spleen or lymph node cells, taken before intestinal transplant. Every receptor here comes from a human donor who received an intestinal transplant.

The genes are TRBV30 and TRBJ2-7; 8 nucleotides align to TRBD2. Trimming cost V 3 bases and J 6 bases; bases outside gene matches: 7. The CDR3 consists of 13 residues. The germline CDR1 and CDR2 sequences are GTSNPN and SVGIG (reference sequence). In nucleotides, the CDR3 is TGTGCCTGGAGCCCGGGAGGGGAAGTCGAGCAGTACTTC. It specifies CAWSPGGEVEQYF. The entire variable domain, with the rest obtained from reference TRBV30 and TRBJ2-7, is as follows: SQTIHQWPATLVQPVGSPLSLECTVEGTSNPNLYWYRQAAGRGLQLLFYSVGIGQISSEVPQNLSASRPQDRQFILSSKKLLLSDSGFYLCAWSPGGEVEQYFGPGTRLTVT.

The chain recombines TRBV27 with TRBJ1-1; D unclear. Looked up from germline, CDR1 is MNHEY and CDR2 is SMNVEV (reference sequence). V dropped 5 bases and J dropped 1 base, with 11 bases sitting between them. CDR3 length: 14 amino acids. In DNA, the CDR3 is TGTGCCAGCAGTCCGGGTGGATGGAACACTGAAGCTTTCTTT. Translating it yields CASSPGGWNTEAFF.

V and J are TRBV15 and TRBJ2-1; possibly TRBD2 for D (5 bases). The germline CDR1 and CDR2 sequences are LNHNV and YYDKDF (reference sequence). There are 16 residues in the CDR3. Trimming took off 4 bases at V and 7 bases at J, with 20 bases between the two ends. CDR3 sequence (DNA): TGTGCCACCAGCATCCAAGGGTGGGGAGTGGGGAATGAGCAGTTCTTC. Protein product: CATSIQGWGVGNEQFF.

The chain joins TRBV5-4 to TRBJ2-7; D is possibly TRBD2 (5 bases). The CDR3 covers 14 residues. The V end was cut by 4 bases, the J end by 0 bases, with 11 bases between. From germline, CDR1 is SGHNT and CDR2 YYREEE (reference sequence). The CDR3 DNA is TGTGCCAGCAGCGCGGAGCGGAACTCCTACGAGCAGTACTTC. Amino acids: CASSAERNSYEQYF.

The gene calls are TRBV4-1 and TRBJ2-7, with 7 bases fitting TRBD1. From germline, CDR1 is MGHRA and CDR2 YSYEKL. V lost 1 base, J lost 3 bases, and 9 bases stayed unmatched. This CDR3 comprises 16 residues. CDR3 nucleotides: TGCGCCAGCAGCCAAGGGAACAGGGGTTTGGTCTACGAGCAGTACTTC. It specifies CASSQGNRGLVYEQYF.

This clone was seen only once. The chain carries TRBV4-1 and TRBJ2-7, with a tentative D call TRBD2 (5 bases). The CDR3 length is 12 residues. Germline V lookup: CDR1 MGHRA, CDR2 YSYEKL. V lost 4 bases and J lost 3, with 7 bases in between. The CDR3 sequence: CASSPGNYEQYF. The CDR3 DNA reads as TGCGCCAGCAGCCCCGGGAACTACGAGCAGTACTTC.

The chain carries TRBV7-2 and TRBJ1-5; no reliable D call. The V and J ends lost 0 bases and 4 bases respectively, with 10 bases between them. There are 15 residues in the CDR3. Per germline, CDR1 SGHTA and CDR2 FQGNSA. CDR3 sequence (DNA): TGTGCCAGCAGCTTAGCCCCGTCGGGTAATCAGCCCCAGCATTTT. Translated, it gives CASSLAPSGNQPQHF.

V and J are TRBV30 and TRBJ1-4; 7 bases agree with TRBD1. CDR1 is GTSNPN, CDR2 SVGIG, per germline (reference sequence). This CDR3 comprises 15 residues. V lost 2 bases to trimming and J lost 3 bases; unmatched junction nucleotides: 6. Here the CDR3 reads CAWSPMTGPNEKLFF. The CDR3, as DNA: TGTGCCTGGAGTCCAATGACAGGGCCTAATGAAAAACTGTTTTTT.

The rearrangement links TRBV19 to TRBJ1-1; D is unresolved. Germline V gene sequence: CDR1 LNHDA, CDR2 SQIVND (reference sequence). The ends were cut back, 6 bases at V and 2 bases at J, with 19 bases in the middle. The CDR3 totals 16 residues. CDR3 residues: CASSLRSWKRNTEAFF. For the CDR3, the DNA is TGTGCCAGTAGCCTCCGAAGTTGGAAGCGAAACACTGAAGCTTTCTTT.